This T cell receptor (beta chain) was identified in a study of blood T cell repertoires in COVID-19. Study-level information: Both acute and convalescent COVID-19 samples were obtained from the United States, Italy and Spain. Nucleic acid was either cDNA or gDNA, and it came from T cells, B-cell-depleted T cells, or PBMCs.

Method: immunoSEQ multiplex PCR; TCRdb's copy keeps in-frame clones and lacks some. The sample has over 150,000 clones; around nine tenths are singletons. This clone appeared a few times. The germline V gene encodes CDR1 MGHDK and CDR2 SYGVNS. There are 13 residues in the CDR3. The germline V and J ends were trimmed by 5 bases and 2 bases, with 10 bases remaining between them. The origin of this receptor is a woman between 18 and 30 years old who had recovered from COVID-19. Specimen: peripheral blood. V and J are TRBV25-1 and TRBJ2-7; D is ambiguous. The CDR3 is CASSPSGPYEQYF. CDR3 DNA: TGTGCCAGCAGTCCCTCGGGTCCCTACGAGCAGTACTTC.